These 4 T cell receptor beta chains came from one sample sequenced in a study of cytomegalovirus exposure and HLA in healthy donors. The PCR ran on 60 Vbeta and 13 Jbeta primers. Assay: immunoSEQ multiplex PCR; the TCRdb copy retains only in-frame clones and omits some. The sample shows 150,000 to 180,000 clones, approximately 75% of them seen only once. The source material was PBMCs. The source of these receptors is a man aged 18 to 30 in good health and CMV-seronegative.

This clone was seen just once. The rearrangement joins TRBV4-2 to TRBJ2-3, with TRBD2 identical over 8 bases. The CDR3 loop spans 15 amino acids. J was trimmed by 5 bases and V by 0 bases; bases with no gene match: 4. The germline V gene encodes CDR1 LGHNA and CDR2 YNFKEQ. The CDR3 protein is CASSQETGGVDTQYF. Here the CDR3 DNA reads TGTGCCAGCAGCCAAGAGACCGGGGGGGTAGATACGCAGTATTTT.

For this clone: Other DNA sequences of this sample code for an identical CDR3. J is TRBJ2-5 and V is TRBV6-5; 8 bases agree with TRBD1. With V trimmed by 5 bases and J by 1 base, 3 bases remained unmatched. Germline CDR1 reads MNHEY; CDR2 reads SVGAGI. The CDR3 totals 14 residues. CDR3 nucleotide sequence: TGTGCCAGCAGTACCGGGACAGGCCAAGAGACCCAGTACTTC. This encodes CASSTGTGQETQYF.

A note on this clone: Its ends do not fully match the called genes, so a read error is possible. This chain uses TRBV7-9 with TRBJ2-2, with TRBD2 identical over 10 bases. Germline values: CDR1 SEHNR, CDR2 FQNEAQ (reference sequence). The CDR3 extends over 17 amino acids. CDR3 coding DNA: TGTTCCAGCAGCTTAGGGCTAGCGGGGGCCTCCACCGGGGAGCTGTTTTTT. Its translation: CSSSLGLAGASTGELFF.

The chain employs TRBV4-3 and TRBJ1-6; D perhaps matches TRBD1 (5 bases). Per the germline V gene, CDR1 is LGHNA and CDR2 is YSLEER. The CDR3 extends over 16 amino acids. V was clipped by 4 bases and J by 7 bases, with 17 bases between them. This CDR3 reads CASSPLPTRGNSPLHF. The CDR3 nucleotides are TGCGCCAGCAGCCCTTTGCCCACCCGGGGGAATTCACCCCTCCACTTT.